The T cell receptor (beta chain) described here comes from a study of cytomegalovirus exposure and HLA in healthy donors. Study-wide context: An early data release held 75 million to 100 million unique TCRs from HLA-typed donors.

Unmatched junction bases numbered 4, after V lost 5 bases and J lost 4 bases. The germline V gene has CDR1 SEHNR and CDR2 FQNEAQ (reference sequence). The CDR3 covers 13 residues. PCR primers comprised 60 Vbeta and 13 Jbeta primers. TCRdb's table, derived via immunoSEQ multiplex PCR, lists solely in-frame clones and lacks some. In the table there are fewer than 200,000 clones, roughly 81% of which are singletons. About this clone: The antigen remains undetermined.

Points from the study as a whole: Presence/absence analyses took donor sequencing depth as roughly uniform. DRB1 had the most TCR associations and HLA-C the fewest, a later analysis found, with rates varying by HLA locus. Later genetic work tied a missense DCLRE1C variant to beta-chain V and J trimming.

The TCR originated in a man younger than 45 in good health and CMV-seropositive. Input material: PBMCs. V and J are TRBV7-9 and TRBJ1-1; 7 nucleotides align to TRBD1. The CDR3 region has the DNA TGTGCCAGCAGCCGTTCAGGGGGCACTGAAGCTTTCTTT. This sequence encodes CASSRSGGTEAFF.